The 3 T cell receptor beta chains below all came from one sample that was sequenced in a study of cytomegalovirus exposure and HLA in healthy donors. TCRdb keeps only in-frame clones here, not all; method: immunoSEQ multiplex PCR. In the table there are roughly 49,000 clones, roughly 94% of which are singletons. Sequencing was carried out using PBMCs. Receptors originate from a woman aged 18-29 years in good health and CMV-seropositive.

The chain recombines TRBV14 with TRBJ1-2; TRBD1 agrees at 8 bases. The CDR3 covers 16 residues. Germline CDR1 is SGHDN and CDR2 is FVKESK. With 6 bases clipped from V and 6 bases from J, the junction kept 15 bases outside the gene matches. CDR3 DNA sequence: TGTGCCAGCAGTGAAGGGGGCAGGGGGCTTTCCCATGGCTACACCTTC. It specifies CASSEGGRGLSHGYTF.

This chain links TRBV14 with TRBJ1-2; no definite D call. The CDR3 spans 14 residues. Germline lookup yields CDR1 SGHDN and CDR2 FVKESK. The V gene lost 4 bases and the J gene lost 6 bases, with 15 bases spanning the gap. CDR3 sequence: CASSPRGYWDGYTF. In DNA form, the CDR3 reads TGTGCCAGCAGCCCCCGAGGGTATTGGGATGGCTACACCTTC.

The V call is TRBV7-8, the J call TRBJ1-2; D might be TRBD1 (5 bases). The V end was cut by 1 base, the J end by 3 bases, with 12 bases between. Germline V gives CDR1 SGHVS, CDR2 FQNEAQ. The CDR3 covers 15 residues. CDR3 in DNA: TGTGCCAGCAGCTTAGTTTTAGGGGCCTACTATGGCTACACCTTC. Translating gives CASSLVLGAYYGYTF.